One sample yielded the 23 T cell receptor beta chains listed below, sequenced in a study of OX40 agonist ivuxolimab in advanced cancers. Sequencing used immunoSEQ multiplex PCR; TCRdb keeps in-frame clones, though not all of them. This sample has 68,000 or so clones, with about four fifths found just once. The sequences come from CD4+ or CD8+ T cells sorted from blood, collected in a trial of the OX40 agonist ivuxolimab. Receptors were obtained from an adult with an advanced solid tumor such as melanoma, head and neck, liver or kidney cancer.

DNA for the CDR3: TGTGCCAGCAGCTTGGGGACAGGGAACTCCGAGCAGTACTTC. This encodes CASSLGTGNSEQYF. The chain has TRBV9 and TRBJ2-7; TRBD1 agrees at 9 bases. V lost 4 bases to trimming and J lost 6 bases; unmatched junction nucleotides: 8. CDR3 size: 14 residues. CDR1 and CDR2 (germline): SGDLS, YYNGEE.

The sample holds a few counts of this clone. The CDR3 DNA is TGTGCCAGCAGCCGGACAGCGAACACTGAAGCTTTCTTT. Amino acid sequence: CASSRTANTEAFF. The chain employs TRBV14 and TRBJ1-1; a possible D gene is TRBD1 (6 bases). V was clipped by 4 bases and J by 1 base, with 7 bases between them. The CDR3 has 13 residues. The germline gives CDR1 SGHDN, CDR2 FVKESK.

The rearrangement uses TRBV30 and TRBJ1-1; tentatively, D is TRBD1 (5 bases). The germline V and J ends were trimmed by 5 bases and 1 base, with 8 bases remaining between them. The CDR3 has 12 residues. Per the germline V gene, CDR1 is GTSNPN and CDR2 is SVGIG (reference sequence). The CDR3 sequence is CAWGGENTEAFF. The DNA of the CDR3 is TGTGCCTGGGGGGGGGAGAACACTGAAGCTTTCTTT.

In this sample, this clone turned up once. This chain joins TRBV6-7 and TRBJ2-1, with 9 nucleotides matching TRBD1. TRBV6-7 is marked as an open reading frame, function uncertain. V lost 2 bases and J lost 4; bases outside the gene matches: 3. The CDR3 loop spans 15 amino acids. The CDR3 sequence: CASSYDRGDYNEQFF. In DNA, the CDR3 is TGTGCCAGCAGTTACGACAGGGGGGATTACAATGAGCAGTTCTTC.

The chain uses TRBV5-1 and TRBJ2-5, with 8 positions matching TRBD2. Germline V lookup: CDR1 SGHRS, CDR2 YFSETQ. This CDR3 comprises 16 residues. The V segment lost 0 bases and the J segment 11 bases; nucleotides outside the gene matches: 15. The CDR3 sequence is CASSLASGRGAGEQYF. CDR3 nucleotide sequence: TGCGCCAGCAGCTTGGCGAGCGGGAGAGGGGCCGGGGAGCAGTACTTC.

The chain is built from TRBV7-6 and TRBJ2-3; TRBD1 matches at 7 bases. V shed 3 bases and J 7 bases; nucleotides not matched to a gene: 13. CDR3 length: 16 amino acids. CDR1 and CDR2 (germline): SGHVS, FNYEAQ. This CDR3 is CASSFLGRGLTYTQYF. The CDR3 nucleotides are TGTGCCAGCAGCTTCCTGGGCAGGGGGTTAACATATACGCAGTATTTT. Filled out from reference TRBV7-6 and TRBJ2-3, the complete variable domain reads GAGVSQSPRYKVTKRGQDVALRCDPISGHVSLYWYRQALGQGPEFLTYFNYEAQQDKSGLPNDRFSAERPEGSISTLTIQRTEQRDSAMYRCASSFLGRGLTYTQYFGPGTRLTVL.

The chain recombines TRBV28 with TRBJ1-1; D is unresolved. Germline CDR1 and CDR2: MDHEN and SYDVKM. Trimming stripped 4 bases from V and 4 bases from J, with 16 bases between. The CDR3 runs 15 residues. This CDR3 reads CASSSLLGRGTEAFF. CDR3 bases: TGTGCCAGCAGTTCACTCCTCGGGCGGGGCACTGAAGCTTTCTTT.

The chain couples TRBV5-6 to TRBJ1-2; maybe TRBD1 (6 bases). Germline V gene lookup returns CDR1 SGHDT and CDR2 YYEEEE. This CDR3 is built from 12 residues. V lost 2 bases, J lost 4 bases, and 6 bases lay in between. In DNA form, the CDR3 reads TGTGCCAGCAGCTTAGGGGGCTATGGCTACACCTTC. Translated, it gives CASSLGGYGYTF.

The chain joins TRBV7-2 to TRBJ2-3; D not certain. Trimming removed 1 base at V and 0 bases at J, with 8 bases between. Germline V gene data show CDR1 as SGHTA and CDR2 as FQGNSA. This CDR3 has 15 residues. The CDR3 protein is CASSLVASSTDTQYF. DNA for the CDR3: TGTGCCAGCAGCTTAGTTGCATCTAGCACAGATACGCAGTATTTT.

For the CDR3, the DNA is TGTGCCATCAGTGAGTCAGGGACAGCCAATCAGCCCCAGCATTTT. It translates to CAISESGTANQPQHF. This sequence joins TRBV10-3 and TRBJ1-5, with 7 bases that match TRBD1. The CDR3 is 15 residues long. Trimming removed 0 bases from V and 3 bases from J; junction bases left unmatched: 2. Germline V lookup: CDR1 ENHRY, CDR2 SYGVKD.

As DNA, the CDR3 is TGTGCCAGCAGCGTAGAGCAGGGTGTTGTGGAGACCCAGTACTTC. It specifies CASSVEQGVVETQYF. V and J are TRBV9 and TRBJ2-5, with D possibly being TRBD1 (5 bases). Germline V gene data show CDR1 as SGDLS and CDR2 as YYNGEE. Trimming left V 0 bases short and J 5 bases short, with 14 bases between. The CDR3 totals 15 residues. Together with reference TRBV9 and TRBJ2-5, the CDR3 gives the full variable domain: DSGVTQTPKHLITATGQRVTLRCSPRSGDLSVYWYQQSLDQGLQFLIQYYNGEERAKGNILERFSAQQFPDLHSELNLSSLELGDSALYFCASSVEQGVVETQYFGPGTRLLVL.

Turning to this clone: Different DNA sequences within this sample yield the same CDR3. This chain joins TRBV7-2 and TRBJ2-7; D perhaps matches TRBD1 (7 bases). The length of the CDR3 is 14 residues. CDR1 and CDR2 (germline): SGHTA, FQGNSA. V lost 1 base to trimming and J lost 4 bases, with 11 bases between them. CDR3 nucleotide sequence: TGTGCCAGCAGCTTAGGCAGGGGGGCTTACGAGCAGTACTTC. Translated: CASSLGRGAYEQYF.

The CDR3 DNA reads TGCGCCAGCAGCCAAGGATACCGCAATGAGCAGTTCTTC. Translated, it gives CASSQGYRNEQFF. The chain employs TRBV4-1 and TRBJ2-1, with D hard to call. This CDR3 region has 13 residues. V dropped 1 base and J dropped 6 bases, with 7 bases sitting between them. Per the germline V gene, CDR1 is MGHRA and CDR2 is YSYEKL.

This chain links TRBV21-1 with TRBJ1-2; the table's TRBD1 call for D was not verified on the DNA. TRBV21-1 corresponds to a pseudogene. The CDR3 has 15 amino acids. The CDR3 sequence is CASSTRTGPNYGYTF. The DNA of the CDR3 is TGTGCCAGCAGCACTCGGACAGGACCTAACTATGGCTACACCTTC.

The chain combines TRBV29-1 with TRBJ2-1, with D perhaps assigned TRBD1 or TRBD2 (5 bases each). This CDR3 has 12 residues. Germline V gene sequence: CDR1 SQVTM, CDR2 ANQGSEA. This chain's CDR3 is CSGGSSYNEQFF. The CDR3, as DNA: TGCAGTGGGGGTAGCTCCTACAATGAGCAGTTCTTC.

The chain carries TRBV14 and TRBJ2-5; the match to TRBD2 covers 11 bases. The CDR3 extends over 15 amino acids. The junction had 6 bases not matched to a gene; V was cut back by 4 bases and J by 5 bases. Germline lookup yields CDR1 SGHDN and CDR2 FVKESK. CDR3 nucleotides: TGTGCCAGCAGCCCATGGACTAGCGGGCCTGAGACCCAGTACTTC. Translation: CASSPWTSGPETQYF.

The chain links TRBV6-1 to TRBJ1-2; TRBD1 aligns across 9 bases. Germline V gene data show CDR1 as MNHNS and CDR2 as SASEGT. CDR3 length equals 15 residues. J gave up 3 bases and V 6 bases, and 8 bases lay outside the gene matches. CDR3 sequence reads: CASRTSTGGYYGYTF. Written as DNA, the CDR3 is TGTGCCAGCAGGACCAGTACAGGGGGCTACTATGGCTACACCTTC.

The V call is TRBV11-1, the J call TRBJ1-2, with D unresolved. The CDR3 is 13 amino acids. The germline V gene encodes CDR1 SGHAT and CDR2 FQDESV (reference sequence). V lost 3 bases, J lost 8 bases, and 13 bases lay in between. The CDR3 DNA sequence: TGTGCCAGCAGCTTGAATACCGAGGAAGGCTACACCTTC. Its protein product is CASSLNTEEGYTF.

This clone was found once. V usage is TRBV6-1 and J usage is TRBJ2-5; D is possibly TRBD2 (6 bases). The germline V gene has CDR1 MNHNS and CDR2 SASEGT. The CDR3 has 14 amino acids. Trimming stripped 5 bases from V and 5 bases from J, with 15 bases between. The CDR3 DNA sequence: TGTGCCAGCAGTACACACGGGGGTCGGGAGACCCAGTACTTC. It encodes CASSTHGGRETQYF.

The CDR3 loop reads CASRITGASGYTF. The CDR3, as DNA: TGTGCCAGCCGTATTACGGGGGCAAGTGGCTACACCTTC. This chain joins TRBV14 and TRBJ1-2; perhaps TRBD1 as D (6 bases). Germline CDR1 and CDR2: SGHDN and FVKESK. V lost 8 bases, J lost 7 bases, and 17 bases lay in between. The CDR3 extends over 13 amino acids. The whole variable domain, remainder taken from reference TRBV14 and TRBJ1-2, is EAGVTQFPSHSVIEKGQTVTLRCDPISGHDNLYWYRRVMGKEIKFLLHFVKESKQDESGMPNNRFLAERTGGTYSTLKVQPAELEDSGVYFCASRITGASGYTFGSGTRLTVV.

This clone was counted between two and nine times. This rearrangement joins TRBV2 to TRBJ1-5, with D perhaps matching TRBD1 (5 bases). V was cut by 5 bases and J by 7 bases, with 15 bases left in between. This CDR3 is 14 amino acids long. The germline gives CDR1 SNHLY, CDR2 FYNNEI. CDR3 sequence (DNA): TGTGCCAGCAGTCCACAGGCTTCCGGACAGCCCCAGCATTTT. Its translation is CASSPQASGQPQHF.

The CDR3: CASSTGNGNTIYF. The CDR3 DNA is TGTGCCAGCAGCACAGGCAACGGAAACACCATATATTTT. The J gene is TRBJ1-3, the V gene TRBV27; TRBD1 might be the D (5 bases). Trimming removed 6 bases at V and 4 bases at J, with 10 bases between. CDR1 is MNHEY, CDR2 SMNVEV, per germline (reference sequence). The CDR3 totals 13 residues.

The V gene is TRBV5-4, the J gene TRBJ2-5; 15 nucleotides align to TRBD2. Germline V CDR1 and CDR2: SGHNT, YYREEE (reference sequence). This CDR3 is 15 amino acids long. V lost 4 bases, J lost 5 bases, and 3 bases stayed unmatched. The CDR3 DNA reads TGTGCCAGCAGCATTGGGACTAGCGGGAGGGAGACCCAGTACTTC. Translated, it gives CASSIGTSGRETQYF.